A selection of T cell receptor beta chains follows, all from one sample in a study of blood T cell repertoires in COVID-19. Only in-frame clones appear in the TCRdb table, and some are missing; sequencing was by immunoSEQ multiplex PCR. The sample has about 310,000 clones, 70% to 90% seen once. Input material: PBMCs or T cells enriched from blood (not recorded which). Receptors were obtained from a man younger than 40 who had recovered from COVID-19. Both conserved end residues are part of each CDR3. The order of the fields is V gene, D gene, clone size, J gene, CDR3 protein, CDR3 DNA. A D gene is named only where the DNA matches it firmly. Some rows mark clone size as missing; the rest say once, few, many or name a class of expanded clone.

TRBV3-1/TRBV3-2	TRBD2	few	TRBJ2-1	CASSPSFPSGGSKYNEQFF	TGTGCCAGCAGCCCCAGTTTTCCTAGCGGGGGGAGCAAGTACAATGAGCAGTTCTTC
TRBV10-3	-	few	TRBJ2-7	CAISEVRKTYEQYF	TGTGCCATCAGTGAGGTCAGAAAAACCTACGAGCAGTACTTC
TRBV7-6	TRBD1	-	TRBJ1-2	CASSLQGASGYTF	TGTGCCAGCAGCTTACAGGGGGCGAGTGGCTACACCTTC
TRBV30	-	-	TRBJ1-5	CAWSRTASNQPQHF	TGTGCCTGGAGTAGGACAGCAAGCAATCAGCCCCAGCATTTT
TRBV5-4	-	-	TRBJ2-1	CASSPRRGPQDEQFF	TGTGCCAGCAGCCCTCGGCGGGGGCCCCAAGATGAGCAGTTCTTC
TRBV5-5	-	-	TRBJ1-2	CASREEQGPYGYTF	TGTGCCAGCAGAGAAGAACAGGGACCCTATGGCTACACCTTC
TRBV6-2/TRBV6-3	TRBD1	-	TRBJ1-5	CASSKHDRGNQPQHF	TGTGCCAGCAGTAAACATGACAGGGGCAATCAGCCCCAGCATTTT
TRBV11-2	-	-	TRBJ1-2	CASQPGGGKVYGYTF	TGTGCCAGCCAACCGGGGGGGGGAAAAGTCTATGGCTACACCTTC
TRBV18	TRBD2	-	TRBJ2-7	CASSPGTSASYEQYF	TGTGCCAGCTCACCAGGGACTAGCGCTTCCTACGAGCAGTACTTC
TRBV4-1	TRBD1	-	TRBJ1-2	CASTGTGDVGYTF	TGCGCCAGCACCGGGACAGGGGATGTTGGCTACACCTTC
TRBV5-6	-	-	TRBJ2-7	CASSYYSYPTYEQYF	TGTGCCAGCAGCTACTACTCTTACCCAACCTACGAGCAGTACTTC
TRBV7-2	-	-	TRBJ2-2	CASSLGAKSGELFF	TGTGCCAGCAGCTTAGGAGCGAAGTCCGGGGAGCTGTTTTTT
TRBV4-1	TRBD2	-	TRBJ2-3	CASSFTSVGPDTQYF	TGCGCCAGCAGCTTTACTAGCGTCGGCCCAGATACGCAGTATTTT
TRBV9	TRBD1	-	TRBJ1-1	CASSVRDRVMNTEAFF	TGTGCCAGCAGCGTCCGGGACAGGGTGATGAACACTGAAGCTTTCTTT
TRBV12-3/TRBV12-4	-	-	TRBJ1-2	CASSRQNYGYTF	TGTGCCAGCAGTCGACAGAACTATGGCTACACCTTC
TRBV6-5	-	-	TRBJ1-1	CASSYLPAGDTEAFF	TGTGCCAGCAGTTACCTCCCGGCAGGGGACACTGAAGCTTTCTTT
TRBV7-9	TRBD1	-	TRBJ1-5	CASSLELYRGQVGGQPQHF	TGTGCCAGCAGCTTAGAGTTGTATAGGGGACAGGTAGGAGGACAGCCCCAGCATTTT
TRBV7-9	TRBD2	-	TRBJ2-1	CASSFLAGGLEQFF	TGTGCCAGCAGCTTTCTAGCGGGGGGACTTGAGCAGTTCTTC
TRBV27	TRBD1	-	TRBJ1-1	CASSWTGTETEAFF	TGTGCCAGCAGTTGGACCGGGACAGAGACTGAAGCTTTCTTT
TRBV25-1	-	-	TRBJ2-3	CASGGRGTSTDTQYF	TGTGCCAGCGGGGGGAGGGGGACTAGCACAGATACGCAGTATTTT
TRBV10-3	-	-	TRBJ2-7	CAISDGSIVSQGATYEQYF	TGTGCCATCAGTGACGGGTCTATTGTTTCGCAAGGGGCCACCTACGAGCAGTACTTC
TRBV11-2	TRBD2	-	TRBJ2-7	CASSQASGAPSDEQYF	TGTGCCAGCAGCCAAGCCAGCGGGGCTCCCTCCGACGAGCAGTACTTC
TRBV5-5	-	-	TRBJ2-2	CASFRERGRPRRSNTGELFF	TGTGCCAGCTTCCGGGAACGGGGTCGTCCCCGACGGTCGAACACCGGGGAGCTGTTTTTT
TRBV27	-	-	TRBJ2-7	CASSKGLSRSYEQYF	TGTGCCAGCAGTAAAGGACTATCAAGGTCCTACGAGCAGTACTTC
TRBV9	-	-	TRBJ1-2	CASSVAGVLNYGYTF	TGTGCCAGCAGCGTAGCAGGGGTGCTTAACTATGGCTACACCTTC
TRBV5-4	-	-	TRBJ2-1	CASSLGTLSYNEQFF	TGTGCCAGCAGCTTGGGGACACTCTCCTACAATGAGCAGTTCTTC